This TCR beta chain appears in the sequencing data of a study of T cells expressing NK-cell markers. Germline lookup yields CDR1 LNHDA and CDR2 SQIVND (reference sequence). CDR3 size: 11 residues. No DNA is given; TCRdb re-called the 5' RACE reads and lists each CDR3 protein once. The sample totals around 21,000 distinct CDR3 sequences. The source material was blood T cells: a sorted CD56 or NKG2C T cell subset, CD4+ or CD8+ T cells, or bulk PBMC T cells (not recorded which). The sequence was obtained from a man aged 18-70 years in good health. The V call is TRBV19, the J call TRBJ2-1. CDR3 residues: CASTGYNEQFF. Using reference TRBV19 and TRBJ2-1 for the parts outside the CDR3, the full variable domain is DGGITQSPKYLFRKEGQNVTLSCEQNLNHDAMYWYRQDPGQGLRLIYYSQIVNDFQKGDIAEGYSVSREKKESFPLTVTSAQKNPTAFYLCASTGYNEQFFGPGTRLTVL.